The entry that follows covers one TCR beta chain sequence. In the study's own analysis: Amplification from reference gene primers served as the basis for estimated nucleated cell counts. Here immunoSEQ multiplex PCR was the method, and the copy in TCRdb shows in-frame clones only, minus some. Clonal size and the V and J genes are those of that table, whereas D and trimming came from the DNA. Found here are about 110,000 clones, around 83% of them singletons; the top ten hold about 3.8%. The sample is drawn from a study of blood T cell repertoires in COVID-19. Germline V gives CDR1 SGDLS, CDR2 YYNGEE. This CDR3 is 13 amino acids long. Between the trimmed V and J ends, which lost 4 bases and 11 bases, there was a span of 13 bases.

This receptor was identified in a woman aged 70 to 79 with acute or convalescent COVID-19. Sequenced sample: peripheral blood. This chain joins TRBV9 and TRBJ1-6; TRBD1 might be the D (6 bases). CDR3 residues: CASSTRQATPLHF. DNA for the CDR3: TGTGCCAGCAGCACGCGACAGGCTACACCCCTCCACTTT. Full variable domain (remainder filled in from reference TRBV9 and TRBJ1-6): DSGVTQTPKHLITATGQRVTLRCSPRSGDLSVYWYQQSLDQGLQFLIQYYNGEERAKGNILERFSAQQFPDLHSELNLSSLELGDSALYFCASSTRQATPLHFGNGTRLTVT.